Shown below are 17 T cell receptor beta chains from a single sample sequenced in a study of control samples from healthy donors and cancer patients. Only in-frame clones appear in the TCRdb table, and some are missing; sequencing was by immunoSEQ multiplex PCR. The table records 100,000 to 150,000 clones, approximately 90% of them present only once. Material: blood. These receptors originate from a woman in her forties or fifties in good health.

The chain uses TRBV5-5 and TRBJ2-7; 10 positions match TRBD1. The germline V gene has CDR1 SGHKS and CDR2 YYEKEE (reference sequence). CDR3 length: 15 amino acids. V lost 3 bases and J lost 2; bases outside the gene matches: 5. The CDR3 loop reads CASSSSGTGAYEQYF. The CDR3 DNA sequence: TGTGCCAGCAGCTCATCCGGGACAGGGGCCTACGAGCAGTACTTC.

The CDR3 protein is CASSYTGTSEQYF. CDR3 nucleotide sequence: TGTGCCAGCAGTTACACCGGGACTTCCGAGCAGTACTTC. The chain combines TRBV6-5 with TRBJ2-7; tentatively, D is TRBD2 (6 bases). Germline values: CDR1 MNHEY, CDR2 SVGAGI. The CDR3 has 13 amino acids. The germline V and J ends were trimmed by 2 bases and 6 bases, with 11 bases remaining between them.

The CDR3 DNA follows: TGTGCCAGTAGTCTTGCGGCCTCCTACGAGCAGTACTTC. It codes for CASSLAASYEQYF. J is TRBJ2-7 and V is TRBV19; D not resolved. This CDR3 is built from 13 residues. Between the trimmed V and J ends, which lost 5 bases and 0 bases, there was a span of 8 bases. Germline assignment: CDR1 LNHDA and CDR2 SQIVND (reference sequence).

The chain combines TRBV24-1 with TRBJ2-4; 7 positions match TRBD2. With V trimmed by 3 bases and J by 8 bases, 9 bases remained unmatched. The CDR3 has 15 residues. Germline V gene sequence: CDR1 KGHDR, CDR2 SFDVKD. CDR3 region: CATSDPRTSGDIQYF. In DNA, the CDR3 is TGTGCCACCAGTGATCCAAGGACTAGTGGGGACATTCAGTACTTC.

V usage is TRBV2 and J usage is TRBJ1-1, with a weak D call TRBD1 (6 bases). Trimming stripped 2 bases from V and 3 bases from J, with 7 bases between. The CDR3 covers 13 residues. Germline V gene lookup returns CDR1 SNHLY and CDR2 FYNNEI. The CDR3, as DNA: TGTGCCAGCAGTGAACAGGGGTACACTGAAGCTTTCTTT. Amino acid sequence: CASSEQGYTEAFF.

The chain joins TRBV7-8 to TRBJ1-4; D is possibly TRBD1 (6 bases). Trimming took 5 bases from V and 6 from J, leaving 13 bases between them. The CDR3 length is 14 residues. Looked up from germline, CDR1 is SGHVS and CDR2 is FQNEAQ. CDR3 loop: CASSLTGRDEKLFF. DNA for the CDR3: TGTGCCAGCAGCCTTACAGGGCGGGATGAAAAACTGTTTTTT.

The chain employs TRBV5-1 and TRBJ2-2, with 9 bases identical to TRBD1. This CDR3 comprises 15 residues. V gave up 0 bases and J gave up 7 bases; unmatched junction bases: 4. Germline lookup yields CDR1 SGHRS and CDR2 YFSETQ. CDR3 in amino acids: CASSLGQGGGGELFF. The CDR3 bases are TGCGCCAGCAGCTTGGGACAGGGGGGCGGCGGGGAGCTGTTTTTT.

This sequence joins TRBV15 and TRBJ2-3; D not resolved. Looked up from germline, CDR1 is LNHNV and CDR2 is YYDKDF (reference sequence). Trimming left V 0 bases short and J 6 bases short, with 7 bases between. This CDR3 has 13 residues. The CDR3 spells CATSREVEDTQYF. The CDR3 DNA follows: TGTGCCACCAGCAGAGAAGTCGAGGATACGCAGTATTTT.

This clone was counted a single time. CDR3 DNA sequence: TGTGCCAGCAGTTTAGGTGCCTACGAGCAGTACTTC. This codes for CASSLGAYEQYF. The chain is built from TRBV12-3 or TRBV12-4 and TRBJ2-7; D gene uncertain. The CDR3 loop spans 12 amino acids. The germline V and J ends were trimmed by 1 base and 2 bases, with 3 bases remaining between them.

The chain employs TRBV15 and TRBJ1-1; 9 bases align to TRBD1. Germline V gene sequence: CDR1 LNHNV, CDR2 YYDKDF (reference sequence). V gave up 9 bases and J gave up 5 bases; unmatched junction bases: 7. This CDR3 is built from 13 residues. The CDR3 reads CATRNRGRTEAFF. CDR3 DNA: TGTGCCACTAGAAACAGGGGGCGGACTGAAGCTTTCTTT.

This chain joins TRBV29-1 and TRBJ1-2; D is possibly TRBD1 (6 bases). Trimming removed 0 bases from V and 5 bases from J, with 10 bases in between. There are 13 residues in the CDR3. Germline V gives CDR1 SQVTM, CDR2 ANQGSEA. CDR3 amino acids: CSVEEYRAYGYTF. CDR3 nucleotide sequence: TGCAGCGTTGAAGAGTACAGGGCTTATGGCTACACCTTC.

The rearrangement uses TRBV5-5 and TRBJ2-2, with 7 nucleotides matching TRBD1. V dropped 2 bases and J dropped 3; count of bases not matched to a gene: 4. CDR1 is SGHKS, CDR2 YYEKEE, per germline (reference sequence). This CDR3 is built from 15 residues. The CDR3 spells CASSFLTGHTGELFF. The CDR3 region has the DNA TGTGCCAGCAGCTTCTTGACAGGGCACACCGGGGAGCTGTTTTTT.

V is TRBV6-6 and J is TRBJ1-2, with D possibly TRBD1 on 6 matching bases. Trimming cost V 6 bases and J 6 bases, with 14 bases left between them. The CDR3 loop spans 13 amino acids. CDR1 MNHNY and CDR2 SVGAGI come from the germline V gene (reference sequence). Written as DNA, the CDR3 is TGTGCCAGCAGACACCAGGGGCCAGATGGCTACACCTTC. Translating gives CASRHQGPDGYTF.

This clone was counted a single time. The V call is TRBV6-6, the J call TRBJ1-1; D gene uncertain. V was cut by 6 bases and J by 2 bases, with 13 bases left in between. CDR3 length: 14 residues. Germline V gives CDR1 MNHNY, CDR2 SVGAGI (reference sequence). The CDR3 nucleotides are TGTGCCAGCAGGGCTATAGGGCCCAACACTGAAGCTTTCTTT. This translates into CASRAIGPNTEAFF.

The chain couples TRBV12-3 or TRBV12-4 to TRBJ2-3, with unresolved D. This CDR3 contains 12 residues. Between the trimmed V and J ends, which lost 7 bases and 2 bases, there was a span of 7 bases. Here the CDR3 DNA reads TGTGCCAGCAACATAAACACAGATACGCAGTATTTT. As protein: CASNINTDTQYF.

The J gene is TRBJ1-3, the V gene TRBV7-2, with TRBD1 matching over 8 bases. CDR3 length equals 15 residues. CDR1 and CDR2 from the germline V gene are SGHTA and FQGNSA. The ends lost 5 bases at V and 1 base at J; junction bases unmatched: 4. The CDR3 here is CASSLDRGSGNTIYF. In nucleotides, the CDR3 is TGTGCCAGCAGCCTCGACAGGGGTTCTGGAAACACCATATATTTT.

V usage is TRBV7-2 and J usage is TRBJ2-7; 8 bases align to TRBD2. CDR3 length: 15 residues. J lost 0 bases, V lost 0 bases, and 1 base had no gene match. Germline V CDR1 and CDR2: SGHTA, FQGNSA. The DNA for the CDR3 is TGTGCCAGCAGCTTAGCCGGGACTAGCTCCTACGAGCAGTACTTC. It translates to CASSLAGTSSYEQYF.